The entry below describes one TCR beta chain. Study processing details: Estimates of nucleated cell counts were drawn from the amplification of reference gene primers. Sequencing used immunoSEQ multiplex PCR; TCRdb keeps in-frame clones, though not all of them. V, J and clone size are those of that table, while D and trimming were read from the DNA. Of roughly 62,000 clones in the sample, 75% to 90% were seen once. Germline CDR1 and CDR2: SGHDT and YYEEEE. Trimming took 6 bases from V and 3 from J, leaving 13 bases between them. This CDR3 has 13 amino acids. These data come from a study of blood T cell repertoires in COVID-19. Study-wide context: T cells, B-cell-depleted T cells, or PBMCs provided the cDNA or gDNA that served as material.

This chain joins TRBV5-6 and TRBJ2-7, with D possibly TRBD2 on 5 matching bases. The sequenced sample was peripheral blood. The clonotype was recovered from a man aged 25 to 40 with COVID-19, enrolled during active disease. CDR3 bases: TGTGCCAGCAACAGCGGACTGGACTACGAGCAGTACTTC. Amino acids: CASNSGLDYEQYF.